One and the same sample provided the 9 T cell receptor beta chains below, sequenced in a study of CD4+ T cells in melanoma (dated by TCRdb to 2022 to 2024). Libraries were prepared through the immunoSEQ multiplex PCR assay. What TCRdb holds here is the immuneACCESS table cut down to in-frame rearrangements. Part of the clones is not present; checked against another copy, under half of the missing clones reflect an unresolved V gene, and the others are unexplained. Here the sample has fewer than 20,000 clones; approximately 76% occur a single time. Jointly, the top ten make up about 12% of the sample. Sample: cells from a culture (not recorded whether cultured in vitro). The receptors were sampled from a human donor with melanoma.

The chain joins TRBV5-5 to TRBJ1-2, with TRBD1 identical over 7 bases. The germline CDR1 and CDR2 sequences are SGHKS and YYEKEE (reference sequence). The V and J ends lost 0 bases and 3 bases, in that order; junction bases with no gene match: 2. The CDR3 covers 14 residues. CDR3 region: CASSLGQGDYGYTF. CDR3 DNA sequence: TGTGCCAGCAGCTTGGGACAGGGAGACTATGGCTACACCTTC.

Here the CDR3 reads CASSYSPSARSYEQYF. CDR3 sequence (DNA): TGTGCCAGCAGTTACAGTCCCTCGGCGAGGTCCTACGAGCAGTACTTC. The chain combines TRBV6-5 with TRBJ2-7; D is unclear. CDR1 and CDR2 from the germline V gene are MNHEY and SVGAGI. This CDR3 has 16 residues. V lost 2 bases and J lost 1, with 15 bases in between.

This clone was seen just once. V usage is TRBV19 and J usage is TRBJ2-7; D might be TRBD2 (5 bases). V lost 7 bases, J lost 0 bases, and 13 bases lay in between. Looked up from germline, CDR1 is LNHDA and CDR2 is SQIVND (reference sequence). The CDR3 loop spans 14 amino acids. The DNA of the CDR3 is TGTGCCAGTACCCGGACTCCTGACTCCTACGAGCAGTACTTC. Its protein product is CASTRTPDSYEQYF. Drawing the rest from reference TRBV19 and TRBJ2-7, the complete variable domain is DGGITQSPKYLFRKEGQNVTLSCEQNLNHDAMYWYRQDPGQGLRLIYYSQIVNDFQKGDIAEGYSVSREKKESFPLTVTSAQKNPTAFYLCASTRTPDSYEQYFGPGTRLTVT.

The J gene is TRBJ2-7, the V gene TRBV13, with D tentatively TRBD1 (5 bases). The ends were cut back, 6 bases at V and 4 bases at J, with 13 bases in the middle. The CDR3 totals 13 residues. CDR1 is PRHDT and CDR2 is FYEKMQ in the germline V gene (reference sequence). CDR3 loop: CASSSGRQYEQYF. CDR3 DNA sequence: TGTGCCAGCAGTTCAGGGCGTCAGTACGAGCAGTACTTC.

The rearrangement links TRBV19 to TRBJ1-5; D possibly corresponds to TRBD1 (6 bases). This CDR3 comprises 14 residues. Germline-derived CDR1 and CDR2 are LNHDA and SQIVND (reference sequence). Trimming cost V 3 bases and J 7 bases, with 13 bases left between them. The CDR3 bases are TGTGCCAGTAGTATGAAACAGGGTGGCCAGCCCCAGCATTTT. Residues: CASSMKQGGQPQHF.

The CDR3 sequence: CATRPGQGINEQFF. CDR3 coding DNA: TGTGCCACCCGACCGGGACAGGGGATTAATGAGCAGTTCTTC. The rearrangement joins TRBV6-1 to TRBJ2-1, with 10 positions matching TRBD1. Germline CDR1 and CDR2: MNHNS and SASEGT. The V gene end was trimmed by 10 bases and the J gene end by 7 bases; junction bases not matched to a gene: 10. This CDR3 contains 14 residues.

The chain links TRBV6-5 to TRBJ2-3; tentative D call: TRBD1 (7 bases). The germline gives CDR1 MNHEY, CDR2 SVGAGI. The ends were cut back, 6 bases at V and 0 bases at J, with 13 bases in the middle. The CDR3 has 15 amino acids. CDR3 in amino acids: CASRAQGTSTDTQYF. In DNA form, the CDR3 reads TGTGCCAGCAGAGCACAGGGGACTAGCACAGATACGCAGTATTTT.

This clone was picked up a small number of times. The V and J genes are TRBV7-8 and TRBJ1-2, with D maybe TRBD1 (5 bases). V lost 5 bases, J lost 8 bases, and 21 bases lay in between. This CDR3 is built from 15 residues. Germline CDR1 and CDR2: SGHVS and FQNEAQ. The CDR3 region has the DNA TGTGCCAGCAGCCCCGCGAGGACGGGTTGGGGGGGCTACACCTTC. Translation gives CASSPARTGWGGYTF.

The J gene is TRBJ2-3, the V gene TRBV11-2; 8 bases match TRBD1. V trimming: 5 bases; J trimming: 0 bases; junction bases outside the gene matches: 10. Germline CDR1 reads SGHAT; CDR2 reads FQNNGV. The CDR3 runs to 17 residues. For the CDR3, the DNA is TGTGCCAGCAGCATCAACAGGGGGAAAAAAAGCACAGATACGCAGTATTTT. It translates to CASSINRGKKSTDTQYF.